What follows are 8 T cell receptor beta chains derived from one specimen sequenced in a study of beta chain features in type 1 diabetes. TCRB transcripts that were expressed got sequenced, as all of the isolated RNA had been reverse transcribed. Assay: immunoSEQ multiplex PCR; the TCRdb copy retains only in-frame clones and omits some. There are about 110,000 clones in the sample; under 40% occur only once, and about 0.07% lies in the top ten. Sequencing was performed on stem cell memory CD4+ T cells from blood. Receptors originate from a woman between 18 and 29 years old in good health.

The chain recombines TRBV6-5 with TRBJ2-1, with 9 bases fitting TRBD1. The germline V gene has CDR1 MNHEY and CDR2 SVGAGI. The V and J ends lost 7 bases and 7 bases, in that order; junction bases with no gene match: 8. The CDR3 totals 14 residues. DNA of the CDR3: TGTGCCAGCATCCCGCTCGGGACAGGGAATGAGCAGTTCTTC. Amino acids: CASIPLGTGNEQFF.

The chain has TRBV30 and TRBJ1-2; D is unresolved. The CDR3 runs to 12 residues. V was pared by 4 bases and J by 8 bases, with 14 bases between. CDR1 and CDR2 (germline): GTSNPN, SVGIG (reference sequence). DNA of the CDR3: TGTGCCTGGACTCGGGATTTTCGGGGCTACACCTTC. Protein product: CAWTRDFRGYTF.

The chain joins TRBV19 to TRBJ1-5, with D tentatively TRBD1 (6 bases). V was shortened by 10 bases and J by 3 bases, with 16 bases between the two germline ends. Germline V gene sequence: CDR1 LNHDA, CDR2 SQIVND (reference sequence). The CDR3 spans 14 residues. CDR3 in amino acids: CATNRAAINQPQHF. CDR3 bases: TGTGCCACCAACAGGGCCGCTATCAATCAGCCCCAGCATTTT. The complete variable domain, with remaining parts taken from reference TRBV19 and TRBJ1-5, reads DGGITQSPKYLFRKEGQNVTLSCEQNLNHDAMYWYRQDPGQGLRLIYYSQIVNDFQKGDIAEGYSVSREKKESFPLTVTSAQKNPTAFYLCATNRAAINQPQHFGDGTRLSIL.

There are a few counts of this clone. This chain links TRBV19 with TRBJ2-1; D ambiguous. Between the trimmed V and J ends, which lost 2 bases and 2 bases, there was a span of 16 bases. CDR1 LNHDA and CDR2 SQIVND come from the germline V gene (reference sequence). This CDR3 is built from 17 residues. CDR3 DNA: TGTGCCAGTAGTATACGGCATACAGCAAAAGCCTACAATGAGCAGTTCTTC. It translates to CASSIRHTAKAYNEQFF.

The J gene is TRBJ2-6, the V gene TRBV28; D may be TRBD1 (6 bases). This CDR3 contains 14 residues. Deletions cut 6 bases from V and 4 bases from J, with 10 bases between. CDR1 MDHEN and CDR2 SYDVKM come from the germline V gene. CDR3 sequence: CASRVQGGANVLTF. The CDR3 DNA sequence: TGTGCCAGCAGAGTACAGGGAGGGGCCAACGTCCTGACTTTC.

This chain connects TRBV7-8 to TRBJ2-1; no clear D gene. The V end lost 0 bases, the J end lost 0 bases, and 9 bases lay between the germline ends. From germline, CDR1 is SGHVS and CDR2 FQNEAQ. The CDR3 totals 16 residues. CDR3 loop: CASSLARTASYNEQFF. DNA for the CDR3: TGTGCCAGCAGCTTAGCGCGAACTGCCTCCTACAATGAGCAGTTCTTC. The full variable domain, with the rest looked up from reference TRBV7-8 and TRBJ2-1, is GAGVSQSPRYKVAKRGQDVALRCDPISGHVSLFWYQQALGQGPEFLTYFQNEAQLDKSGLPSDRFFAERPEGSVSTLKIQRTQQEDSAVYLCASSLARTASYNEQFFGPGTRLTVL.

This clone was recorded only once. The V and J genes are TRBV6-1 and TRBJ1-4; possibly TRBD1 for D (6 bases). Germline assignment: CDR1 MNHNS and CDR2 SASEGT. Between the trimmed V and J ends, which lost 0 bases and 8 bases, there was a span of 16 bases. This CDR3 has 16 amino acids. CDR3 DNA sequence: TGTGCCAGCAGTGAAGCCCCGGGACACCGACTCGAAAAACTGTTTTTT. Encoded protein: CASSEAPGHRLEKLFF.

This clone showed up just a few times. This chain connects TRBV7-9 to TRBJ2-7; 9 bases agree with TRBD2. Trimming removed 4 bases from V and 6 bases from J; junction bases left unmatched: 13. CDR3 size: 16 residues. Per the germline V gene, CDR1 is SEHNR and CDR2 is FQNEAQ (reference sequence). The DNA of the CDR3 is TGTGCCAGCAGCTACTTAGCGGGAGAGCCCTCTGGCGAGCAGTACTTC. It specifies CASSYLAGEPSGEQYF.